These 9 T cell receptor beta chains came from one sample sequenced in a study of CD8 T cells in Susac syndrome. RNA amounts of roughly 0.45 to 1 ug underwent reverse transcription with random hexamers. TCRdb redid the calling of the immunoSEQ multiplex PCR reads with MiXCR, one entry per CDR3 protein. Seen here are about 160,000 distinct CDR3 sequences, approximately 95% observed once, and the top ten hold about 0.12%. Sequenced sample: CD4+ T cells from PBMCs. These receptors came from a human donor with Susac syndrome.

The chain employs TRBV2 and TRBJ1-5; D gene ambiguous. Germline V gene lookup returns CDR1 SNHLY and CDR2 FYNNEI. CDR3 length: 15 amino acids. The germline V and J ends were trimmed by 6 bases and 0 bases, with 12 bases remaining between them. The CDR3 reads CASRGIMHSNQPQHF. The DNA for the CDR3 is TGTGCCAGCAGAGGCATCATGCATAGCAATCAGCCCCAGCATTTT.

The chain is built from TRBV5-6 and TRBJ2-1; D is possibly TRBD1 (5 bases). The germline V gene has CDR1 SGHDT and CDR2 YYEEEE. The CDR3 is made up of 13 amino acids. V was pared by 2 bases and J by 7 bases, with 10 bases between. The CDR3 loop reads CASSFRVLNEQFF. The CDR3 DNA sequence: TGTGCCAGCAGCTTCAGGGTACTGAATGAGCAGTTCTTC.

This sequence joins TRBV9 and TRBJ2-5, with 7 bases identical to TRBD2. V lost 4 bases, J lost 5 bases, and 11 bases stayed unmatched. The CDR3 extends over 15 amino acids. Germline V CDR1 and CDR2: SGDLS, YYNGEE. In DNA, the CDR3 is TGTGCCAGCAGCTTCACTAGCGCCAAGGGGGAGACCCAGTACTTC. Encoded protein: CASSFTSAKGETQYF.

The chain is built from TRBV19 and TRBJ1-3, with D perhaps matching TRBD1 (6 bases). V lost 6 bases and J 2 bases, leaving 11 bases between the germline ends. The CDR3 extends over 14 amino acids. In germline, CDR1 is LNHDA, CDR2 SQIVND (reference sequence). CDR3 loop: CASRVQGAGNTIYF. In nucleotides, the CDR3 is TGTGCCAGTAGGGTACAGGGAGCTGGAAACACCATATATTTT.

This chain's CDR3 is CASSPREGSGRNQPQHF. CDR3 sequence (DNA): TGTGCCAGCAGTCCCCGAGAAGGATCGGGGCGCAATCAGCCCCAGCATTTT. This rearrangement joins TRBV6-2 or TRBV6-3 to TRBJ1-5, with a tentative D call TRBD1 (5 bases). The V gene lost 5 bases and the J gene lost 2 bases, with 19 bases spanning the gap. From germline, CDR1 is MNHEY and CDR2 SVGEGT. CDR3 length: 17 residues.

CDR3 in amino acids: CASSFGTEPQHF. As DNA, the CDR3 is TGTGCCAGCAGTTTTGGGACGGAGCCCCAGCATTTT. This sequence joins TRBV12-3 or TRBV12-4 and TRBJ1-5, with D possibly TRBD1 on 5 matching bases. This CDR3 region has 12 residues. Between the trimmed V and J ends, which lost 3 bases and 8 bases, there was a span of 8 bases.

The V gene is TRBV29-1, the J gene TRBJ1-1; D might be TRBD1 (5 bases). In germline, CDR1 is SQVTM, CDR2 ANQGSEA. The V end lost 6 bases, the J end lost 8 bases, and 13 bases lay between the germline ends. This CDR3 spans 11 amino acids. The CDR3 protein is CSVRQQVEAFF. The DNA for the CDR3 is TGCAGCGTGCGCCAACAGGTGGAAGCTTTCTTT.

V and J are TRBV20-1 and TRBJ2-1; D tentatively reads TRBD1 or TRBD2 (6 bases each). V lost 6 bases to trimming and J lost 8 bases, with 14 bases between them. The CDR3 runs 12 residues. Germline assignment: CDR1 DFQATT and CDR2 SNEGSKA (reference sequence). The DNA of the CDR3 is TGCAGTGCCCCGGAGGGGGACGATGAGCAGTTCTTC. This translates into CSAPEGDDEQFF.

The DNA of the CDR3 is TGTGCCAGCAGCCGAAAGGGGGGCAGGGACGGGGAGAGGCCCCAGCATTTT. Amino acids: CASSRKGGRDGERPQHF. The gene calls are TRBV3-1 and TRBJ1-5, with D possibly matching TRBD1 (6 bases). Germline V gene lookup returns CDR1 LGHDT and CDR2 YNNKEL (reference sequence). This CDR3 is 17 amino acids long. The V end lost 4 bases, the J end lost 9 bases, and 25 bases lay between the germline ends.